This T cell receptor (beta chain) is drawn from a study of Graves' ophthalmopathy and Graves' hyperthyroidism. General observations from the study: The majority of expanded thyroid clonotypes above 0.001 frequency also occurred in blood.

This clonotype has at least ten counts. Its antigen is as yet unknown. V was trimmed by 2 bases and J by 7 bases, leaving 12 bases between them. CDR3 length equals 14 residues. Germline V gene sequence: CDR1 SGHRS, CDR2 YFSETQ. The authors used Ficoll-Paque density gradient centrifugation to separate PBMCs. The input was approximately 9.3 ml of fresh peripheral blood. CDR3 regions of TCR beta were amplified from RNA transcripts. The first round was an RT-PCR with HTBI primers, and the second round was a multiplex PCR. Each CDR3 protein is one row after TCRdb ran MiXCR on the multiplex PCR reads. Among more than 300,000 distinct CDR3 sequences listed, 15% were seen once.

Input material: peripheral blood. The TCR originated in a woman between 18 and 29 years old with stable Graves' hyperthyroidism. This chain uses TRBV5-1 with TRBJ2-2; D is possibly TRBD2 (5 bases). CDR3 amino acids: CASSLSPSSGELFF. CDR3 sequence (DNA): TGCGCCAGCAGCTTATCGCCTAGCAGCGGGGAGCTGTTTTTT.